The table lists the clone carrying this T cell receptor beta chain with many counts. This sample was taken from a study of T-cell reconstitution after alpha-beta-depleted transplantation in children. Germline CDR1 reads MNHEY; CDR2 reads SVGAGI. The CDR3 is made up of 11 amino acids. Between the trimmed V and J ends, which lost 8 bases and 6 bases, there was a span of 8 bases. Construction of the TCRbeta library involved unique molecular identifiers. Each CDR3 protein is one row after TCRdb ran MiXCR on the PCR reads. The table lists roughly 200,000 distinct CDR3 sequences, roughly 15% of them singletons.

The receptor was derived from a human donor who donated a stem cell graft to a child with acute lymphoblastic leukemia. This material consisted of PBMCs from the stem cell graft donor, taken from the stem cell graft. This sequence joins TRBV6-5 and TRBJ2-1; D possibly corresponds to TRBD2 (5 bases). CDR3 sequence reads: CASGLANEQFF. For the CDR3, the DNA is TGTGCCAGCGGCCTAGCCAATGAGCAGTTCTTC.